Below are 24 T cell receptor beta chains sequenced from a single sample in a study of blood T cells in healthy people across ages. The use of a sample-barcoded 5' primer and a J-beta primer mix characterized a second PCR of 7 to 11 cycles. TCRdb ran MiXCR on the 5' RACE reads and lists one entry per CDR3 protein. The sample comprises 750,000 to 950,000 distinct CDR3 sequences, about 28% of which are singletons, and roughly a tenth rests with the top ten. Separately, the same data were catalogued under a study of T cells of mothers and their children.

The specimen was blood. Every receptor here comes from a woman aged 40 to 49 in good health.

The DNA for the CDR3 is TGCGCCAGCAGCCAAGATTTTACAGGGGTTGGGACTGAAGCTTTCTTT. Protein sequence: CASSQDFTGVGTEAFF. The V and J genes are TRBV4-3 and TRBJ1-1; 7 bases agree with TRBD1. This CDR3 comprises 16 residues. CDR1 is LGHNA, CDR2 YSLEER, per germline. Unmatched junction bases numbered 9, after V lost 0 bases and J lost 5 bases.

The rearrangement links TRBV6-5 to TRBJ2-5; D is perhaps TRBD1 (5 bases). The V and J ends lost 7 bases and 2 bases respectively, with 17 bases between them. Germline CDR1 MNHEY, CDR2 SVGAGI. This CDR3 comprises 15 residues. CDR3 sequence: CASTQWPRQQETQYF. In DNA, the CDR3 is TGTGCCAGCACCCAATGGCCGAGACAGCAAGAGACCCAGTACTTC.

The J gene is TRBJ2-7, the V gene TRBV19; 8 bases align to TRBD1. This CDR3 is 18 amino acids long. J gave up 0 bases and V 0 bases, and 10 bases lay outside the gene matches. Germline CDR1 is LNHDA and CDR2 is SQIVND (reference sequence). DNA of the CDR3: TGTGCCAGTAGTATAGACAGCCGAGGGACAGGCAGCTCCTACGAGCAGTACTTC. Its translation is CASSIDSRGTGSSYEQYF.

This chain connects TRBV11-2 to TRBJ1-2; D uncertain. Germline-derived CDR1 and CDR2 are SGHAT and FQNNGV. This CDR3 is built from 15 residues. Trimming took off 3 bases at V and 7 bases at J, with 18 bases between the two ends. DNA of the CDR3: TGTGCCAGCAGCTTGGGCAGTTTTCCCGGTGGTGGCTACACCTTC. Its protein product is CASSLGSFPGGGYTF.

The rearrangement links TRBV7-6 to TRBJ1-2; 8 nucleotides line up with TRBD1. The trim removed 1 base at V and 4 bases at J, leaving 11 bases unmatched. The length of the CDR3 is 17 residues. The germline gives CDR1 SGHVS, CDR2 FNYEAQ. CDR3 loop: CASSLVWGAGGSYGYTF. The CDR3 DNA follows: TGTGCCAGCAGCTTAGTTTGGGGGGCAGGGGGCAGCTATGGCTACACCTTC.

The chain employs TRBV20-1 and TRBJ2-5; D is uncertain. Germline V gives CDR1 DFQATT, CDR2 SNEGSKA (reference sequence). Trimming pared 0 bases from V and 1 base from J, leaving 9 bases between. The CDR3 is 14 residues long. The CDR3 is CSARDWSAQETQYF. The DNA of the CDR3 is TGCAGTGCTAGAGATTGGAGCGCCCAAGAGACCCAGTACTTC.

Notes on this clonotype: It may be a read error: a sequence one base away is much more abundant. The chain employs TRBV12-3 or TRBV12-4 and TRBJ2-6; no definite D call. Trimming cost V 7 bases and J 0 bases, with 7 bases left between them. The CDR3 totals 14 residues. CDR3 nucleotides: TGTGCCAGCACAGAGCCCTCTGGGGCCAACGTCCTGACTTTC. Encoded protein: CASTEPSGANVLTF.

This clonotype was counted at least ten times. The genes are TRBV5-5 and TRBJ2-5, with 12 bases identical to TRBD2. The V and J ends lost 0 bases and 6 bases, in that order; junction bases with no gene match: 6. This CDR3 is built from 16 residues. Germline CDR1 reads SGHKS; CDR2 reads YYEKEE (reference sequence). CDR3: CASSLGLAGGSKTQYF. In DNA, the CDR3 is TGTGCCAGCAGCTTGGGCCTAGCGGGGGGGTCGAAGACCCAGTACTTC.

This clonotype was counted a few times. The chain couples TRBV12-3 or TRBV12-4 to TRBJ2-1; D ambiguous. V was trimmed by 3 bases and J by 6 bases, leaving 9 bases between them. This CDR3 is built from 13 residues. This CDR3 is CASSFGVSNEQFF. CDR3 nucleotide sequence: TGTGCCAGCAGTTTTGGGGTCTCCAATGAGCAGTTCTTC.

The chain is built from TRBV5-6 and TRBJ2-7; D may be TRBD1 or TRBD2 (6 bases each). V lost 1 base and J 12 bases, leaving 14 bases between the germline ends. CDR1 and CDR2 from the germline V gene are SGHDT and YYEEEE. This CDR3 spans 12 amino acids. The CDR3 sequence is CASSLRAGGGYF. The CDR3 DNA is TGTGCCAGCAGCTTGAGAGCTGGAGGGGGGTACTTC.

The chain has TRBV7-2 and TRBJ2-5; 9 positions match TRBD2. V shed 2 bases, J shed 5 bases, and the junction held 9 bases outside the gene matches. From germline, CDR1 is SGHTA and CDR2 FQGNSA. This CDR3 is 16 amino acids long. The CDR3 DNA sequence: TGTGCCAGCAGCTTAATAATCGCGGGGGGGGTGGAGACCCAGTACTTC. It yields the protein CASSLIIAGGVETQYF.

This clonotype was seen a handful of times. The rearrangement links TRBV27 to TRBJ2-2, with a possible D match to TRBD1 (5 bases). Germline CDR1 reads MNHEY; CDR2 reads SMNVEV (reference sequence). The V and J ends lost 2 bases and 7 bases respectively, with 14 bases between them. The CDR3 extends over 15 amino acids. In DNA, the CDR3 is TGTGCCAGCAGTTTAATGGGCAGGGTTAACGGGGAGCTGTTTTTT. Translation gives CASSLMGRVNGELFF.

Regarding this clonotype: The junction differs from germline at one of its ends, possibly a read error. V usage is TRBV12-3 or TRBV12-4 and J usage is TRBJ2-5; 9 bases align to TRBD1. The CDR3 has 14 amino acids. As DNA, the CDR3 is TGTACCAGCAGTAGGGGACAGGGCCAAGGGACCCAGTACTTC. Its translation is CTSSRGQGQGTQYF.

This chain connects TRBV5-1 to TRBJ2-5, with D hard to call. This CDR3 spans 12 amino acids. Germline lookup yields CDR1 SGHRS and CDR2 YFSETQ. Trimming removed 4 bases at V and 2 bases at J, with 6 bases between. CDR3 nucleotide sequence: TGCGCCAGCAGCAACCGACAAGAGACCCAGTACTTC. Protein product: CASSNRQETQYF.

This clonotype appeared a few times. This chain connects TRBV20-1 to TRBJ1-4; TRBD1 might be the D (5 bases). The germline gives CDR1 DFQATT, CDR2 SNEGSKA (reference sequence). The V end was cut by 5 bases, the J end by 8 bases, with 18 bases between. This CDR3 has 14 amino acids. The CDR3 DNA is TGCAGTGCTGAAGACAGAGTCGGTAGAGAAAAACTGTTTTTT. Its translation is CSAEDRVGREKLFF.

The sample holds a few counts of this clonotype. This sequence joins TRBV11-2 and TRBJ1-2; D remains unclear. Trimming removed 5 bases at V and 2 bases at J, with 12 bases between. CDR1 is SGHAT and CDR2 is FQNNGV in the germline V gene. This CDR3 spans 14 amino acids. This chain's CDR3 is CASSHGIANYGYTF. CDR3 sequence (DNA): TGTGCCAGCAGCCATGGGATCGCCAACTATGGCTACACCTTC.

The chain recombines TRBV7-8 with TRBJ2-4; 8 nucleotides match TRBD1. This CDR3 spans 17 amino acids. Germline V gene sequence: CDR1 SGHVS, CDR2 FQNEAQ. Trimming cost V 5 bases and J 13 bases; bases outside gene matches: 22. The CDR3 region has the DNA TGTGCCAGCAGCCAACCTAGGAGCAGGGGGCTGATCAATGAGCAGTACTTC. It is translated as CASSQPRSRGLINEQYF.

This clonotype has just a few counts. The rearrangement uses TRBV5-1 and TRBJ2-1; the match to TRBD1 covers 8 bases. V shed 3 bases, J shed 7 bases, and the junction held 6 bases outside the gene matches. This CDR3 region has 14 residues. Germline V gene data show CDR1 as SGHRS and CDR2 as YFSETQ. The DNA for the CDR3 is TGCGCCAGCAGCTATGGACAGGGATCGAATGAGCAGTTCTTC. It yields the protein CASSYGQGSNEQFF.

This clonotype has at least ten counts. The rearrangement uses TRBV7-2 and TRBJ1-1; D gene uncertain. Germline CDR1 reads SGHTA; CDR2 reads FQGNSA. Trimming removed 7 bases from V and 1 base from J, with 16 bases in between. CDR3 length: 15 residues. CDR3 sequence reads: CASTSRGVRNTEAFF. The CDR3 DNA sequence: TGTGCCAGCACCTCTCGGGGAGTCCGGAACACTGAAGCTTTCTTT.

Note on this clonotype: Germline and junction disagree at one end, which may indicate a read error. The chain carries TRBV18 and TRBJ1-1; D is perhaps TRBD1 (6 bases). The CDR3 is 15 amino acids. The germline CDR1 and CDR2 sequences are KGHSH and LQKENI. The chain's CDR3 is CASSREGTPNTKAFF. The CDR3 nucleotides are TGTGCCAGCTCACGAGAAGGGACACCTAACACTAAAGCTTTCTTT.

The V call is TRBV6-6, the J call TRBJ2-3; 8 positions agree with TRBD1. The CDR3 has 16 amino acids. The germline V gene encodes CDR1 MNHNY and CDR2 SVGAGI (reference sequence). V shed 2 bases and J 2 bases; nucleotides not matched to a gene: 6. The CDR3 reads CASSYPRTGHTDTQYF. The CDR3 DNA sequence: TGTGCCAGCAGTTACCCCAGGACAGGGCACACAGATACGCAGTATTTT.

This clonotype came up once. This chain links TRBV10-3 with TRBJ2-2; D not certain. The ends were cut back, 0 bases at V and 0 bases at J, with 8 bases in the middle. The length of the CDR3 is 16 residues. The germline gives CDR1 ENHRY, CDR2 SYGVKD. CDR3 coding DNA: TGTGCCATCAGTGAGTCGATCACAGCGAACACCGGGGAGCTGTTTTTT. Its protein product is CAISESITANTGELFF.

The chain employs TRBV10-3 and TRBJ2-1; possible D gene TRBD2, 5 bases. CDR1 is ENHRY and CDR2 is SYGVKD in the germline V gene. Trimming removed 4 bases from V and 3 bases from J, with 16 bases in between. The CDR3 consists of 16 residues. CDR3 sequence reads: CAISAPTRSGYNEQFF. Written as DNA, the CDR3 is TGTGCCATCAGTGCCCCTACTAGAAGCGGCTACAATGAGCAGTTCTTC.

The V call is TRBV6-1, the J call TRBJ1-5; D not certain. The V end lost 4 bases, the J end lost 2 bases, and 12 bases lay between the germline ends. This CDR3 contains 15 residues. The germline CDR1 and CDR2 sequences are MNHNS and SASEGT. The DNA of the CDR3 is TGTGCCAGCAGTGCGTATAATTTGGGCAATCAGCCCCAGCATTTT. Amino acids: CASSAYNLGNQPQHF.